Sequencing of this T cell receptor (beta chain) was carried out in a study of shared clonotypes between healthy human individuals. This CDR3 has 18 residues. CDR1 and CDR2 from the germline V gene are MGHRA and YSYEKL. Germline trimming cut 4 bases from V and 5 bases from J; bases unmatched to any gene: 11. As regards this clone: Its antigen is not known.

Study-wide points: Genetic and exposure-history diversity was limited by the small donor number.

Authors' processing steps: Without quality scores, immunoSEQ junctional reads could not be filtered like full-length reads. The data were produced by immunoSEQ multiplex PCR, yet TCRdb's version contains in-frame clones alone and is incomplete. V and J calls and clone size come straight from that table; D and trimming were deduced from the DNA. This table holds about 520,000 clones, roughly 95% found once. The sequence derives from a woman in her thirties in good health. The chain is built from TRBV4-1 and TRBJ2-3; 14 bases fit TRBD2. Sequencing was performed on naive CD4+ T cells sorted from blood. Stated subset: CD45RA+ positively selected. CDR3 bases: TGCGCCAGCAGCCCAACAGGGACTAGCGGGAGAGCTGGAGATACGCAGTATTTT. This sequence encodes CASSPTGTSGRAGDTQYF.